This T cell receptor beta chain derives from a study of blood T cell repertoires in COVID-19. Turning to the study itself: Donors in the United States, Italy and Spain gave samples during acute or convalescent COVID-19. PBMCs, B-cell-depleted T cells, or T cells were the source of the cDNA or gDNA that made up the material.

Trimming shortened V by 4 bases and J by 4 bases, and 10 bases separated the two germline ends. Germline V CDR1 and CDR2: MNHEY, SMNVEV (reference sequence). The CDR3 is 14 amino acids. Profiled with immunoSEQ multiplex PCR; TCRdb holds only in-frame clones, not every one. The sample shows 200,000 to 250,000 clones, roughly 90% of them seen only once. The age range of participants was 18 to 89 years, with residence in about two dozen US areas. Participants reported their clinical history, and cohort assignment relied on those reports. The rearrangement joins TRBV27 to TRBJ2-2, with D perhaps TRBD1 (6 bases). Sequenced: PBMCs or T cells enriched from blood (not recorded which). The clonotype was recovered from a woman aged 25 to 45 with acute COVID-19. The CDR3, as DNA: TGTGCCAGCAGTTCTCTAGGGGGCACCGGGGAGCTGTTTTTT. It codes for CASSSLGGTGELFF.